What follows is one T cell receptor beta chain and its context. Antigen: not known. HTBI primers from iRepertoire and Arm-PCR of CDR3 regions yielded the TCR beta libraries. TCRdb passed the multiplex PCR reads through MiXCR, listing each CDR3 protein once. Here the sample spans about 460,000 distinct CDR3 sequences, about 22% being singletons. This specimen belongs to a study of regulatory T cells in long-lasting Graves disease. Findings and caveats of the study: Among persistent patients, a larger number of public clonotypes were shared (about 2,700) than among newly diagnosed patients (just over 950). Lower TCR diversity characterized persistent Graves' patients relative to newly diagnosed patients.

Time point noted: persistent/refractory GD, antithyroid drugs over 5 years with positive TRAb. TCR sequences were obtained from RNA taken from PBMCs. Criteria from the American Thyroid Association guidelines were applied to diagnose Graves' disease. Germline V gene lookup returns CDR1 MNHNS and CDR2 SASEGT. The CDR3 runs 13 residues. Trimming removed 6 bases from V and 5 bases from J, with 13 bases in between. V gene TRBV6-1 combines with J gene TRBJ1-2; D remains unclear. Sequenced material: peripheral blood mononuclear cells (PBMCs), taken when the disease was refractory, from a patient treated with antithyroid drugs. The source is a female donor with Graves disease. Written as DNA, the CDR3 is TGTGCCAGCAGCCAGATACAGATTTATGGCTACACCTTC. It translates to CASSQIQIYGYTF.